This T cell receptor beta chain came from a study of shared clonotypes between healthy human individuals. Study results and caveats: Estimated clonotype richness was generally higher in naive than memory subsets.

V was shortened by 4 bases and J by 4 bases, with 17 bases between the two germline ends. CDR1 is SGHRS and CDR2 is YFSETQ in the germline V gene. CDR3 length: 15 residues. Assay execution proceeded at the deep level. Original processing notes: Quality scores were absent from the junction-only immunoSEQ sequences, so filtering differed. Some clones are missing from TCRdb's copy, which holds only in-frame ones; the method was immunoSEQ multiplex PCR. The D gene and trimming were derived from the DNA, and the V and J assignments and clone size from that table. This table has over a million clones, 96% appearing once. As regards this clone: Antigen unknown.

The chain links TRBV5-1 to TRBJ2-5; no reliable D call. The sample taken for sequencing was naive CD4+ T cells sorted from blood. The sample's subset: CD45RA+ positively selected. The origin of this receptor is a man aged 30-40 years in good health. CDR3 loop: CASSMTQVRSETQYF. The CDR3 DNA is TGCGCCAGCAGCATGACTCAGGTTAGGTCAGAGACCCAGTACTTC. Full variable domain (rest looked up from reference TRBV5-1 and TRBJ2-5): KAGVTQTPRYLIKTRGQQVTLSCSPISGHRSVSWYQQTPGQGLQFLFEYFSETQRNKGNFPGRFSGRQFSNSRSEMNVSTLELGDSALYLCASSMTQVRSETQYFGPGTRLLVL.